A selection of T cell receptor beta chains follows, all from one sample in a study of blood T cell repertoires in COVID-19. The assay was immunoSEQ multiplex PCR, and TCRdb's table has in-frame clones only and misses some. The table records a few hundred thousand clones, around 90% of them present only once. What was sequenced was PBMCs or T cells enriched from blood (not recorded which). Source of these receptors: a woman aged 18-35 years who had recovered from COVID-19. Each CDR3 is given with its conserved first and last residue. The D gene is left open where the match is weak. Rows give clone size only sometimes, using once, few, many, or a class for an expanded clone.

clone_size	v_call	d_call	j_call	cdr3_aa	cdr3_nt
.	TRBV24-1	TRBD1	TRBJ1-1	CATSDFGQGANGEAFF	TGTGCCACCAGTGATTTTGGTCAGGGGGCTAATGGTGAAGCTTTCTTT
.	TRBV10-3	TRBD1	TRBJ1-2	CAIRDKGQDSYGYTF	TGTGCCATCAGGGACAAAGGACAGGACAGCTATGGCTACACCTTC
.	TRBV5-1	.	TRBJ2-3	CASSFYLPGTDTQYF	TGCGCCAGCAGCTTTTACCTACCGGGCACAGATACGCAGTATTTT
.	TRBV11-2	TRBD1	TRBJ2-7	CASARDRGYEQYF	TGTGCCAGCGCCCGGGACAGGGGTTACGAGCAGTACTTC
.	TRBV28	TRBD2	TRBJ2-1	CATSGGYNEQFF	TGTGCCACTAGCGGGGGCTACAATGAGCAGTTCTTC
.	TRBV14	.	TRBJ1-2	CASSQVGEGYGYTF	TGTGCCAGCAGCCAAGTGGGAGAGGGCTATGGCTACACCTTC
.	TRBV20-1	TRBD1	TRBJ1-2	CSVRGSNGYTF	TGCAGTGTCAGGGGGTCAAATGGCTACACCTTC
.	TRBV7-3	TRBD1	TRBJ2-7	CASSLMGQGDGEQYF	TGTGCCAGCAGCTTAATGGGACAGGGGGACGGGGAGCAGTACTTC
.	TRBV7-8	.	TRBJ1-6	CASVRGGNSPLHF	TGTGCCAGCGTGAGGGGAGGCAATTCACCCCTCCACTTT
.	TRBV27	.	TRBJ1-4	CASRRYRVTNEKLFF	TGTGCCAGCAGGCGATACAGGGTTACTAATGAAAAACTGTTTTTT
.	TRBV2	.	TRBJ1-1	CASSVGGVNTEAFF	TGTGCCAGCAGTGTGGGGGGAGTGAACACTGAAGCTTTCTTT
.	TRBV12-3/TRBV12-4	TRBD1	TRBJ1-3	CAGGRGQGNTIYF	TGTGCCGGCGGCAGGGGGCAAGGAAACACCATATATTTT
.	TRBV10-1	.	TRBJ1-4	CASSDGGRLFF	TGCGCCAGCAGTGACGGGGGTCGACTGTTTTTT
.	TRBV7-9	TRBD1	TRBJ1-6	CASSLGQGVNSPLHF	TGTGCCAGCAGCTTAGGACAGGGGGTTAATTCACCCCTCCACTTT
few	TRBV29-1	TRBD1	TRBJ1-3	CSASTGDGNTIYF	TGCAGCGCATCGACAGGGGATGGAAACACCATATATTTT
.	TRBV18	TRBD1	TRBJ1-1	CASSTRQGAEAFF	TGTGCCAGCTCAACGCGACAGGGCGCTGAAGCTTTCTTT
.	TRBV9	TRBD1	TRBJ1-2	CASSATGVPNYGYTF	TGTGCCAGCAGCGCCACAGGGGTTCCTAACTATGGCTACACCTTC
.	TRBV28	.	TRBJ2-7	CASSLSRVTYEQYF	TGTGCCAGCAGTTTATCTCGGGTAACCTACGAGCAGTACTTC
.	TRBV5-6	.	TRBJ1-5	CASSLATDNQPQHF	TGTGCCAGCAGCTTGGCCACAGACAATCAGCCCCAGCATTTT
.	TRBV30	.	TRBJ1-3	CAWSQDLSGNTIYF	TGTGCCTGGAGTCAGGACTTATCTGGAAACACCATATATTTT
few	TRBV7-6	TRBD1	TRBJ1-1	CASSLNRGQYTEAFF	TGTGCCAGCAGCTTAAACAGGGGGCAATACACTGAAGCTTTCTTT
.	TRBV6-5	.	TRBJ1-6	CASSAGADSPLHF	TGTGCCAGCAGCGCCGGTGCCGATTCACCCCTCCACTTT
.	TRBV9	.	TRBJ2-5	CASSVGGAWTTRETQYF	TGTGCCAGCAGCGTAGGAGGGGCTTGGACTACGAGAGAGACCCAGTACTTC
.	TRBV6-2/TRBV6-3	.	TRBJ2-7	CASSYPGISYEQYF	TGTGCCAGCAGTTACCCCGGGATCTCCTACGAGCAGTACTTC
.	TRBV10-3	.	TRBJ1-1	CAISEDPGDTEAFF	TGTGCCATCAGTGAGGATCCGGGGGACACTGAAGCTTTCTTT
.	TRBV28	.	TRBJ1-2	CASSLPSGGAGGYTF	TGTGCCAGCAGTTTACCCTCCGGGGGGGCGGGCGGCTACACCTTC
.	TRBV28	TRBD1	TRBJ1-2	CASSLLGDRLNYTF	TGTGCCAGCAGTTTATTAGGGGACAGACTAAACTACACCTTC
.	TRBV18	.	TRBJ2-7	CASSQNHREEQYF	TGTGCCAGCTCACAAAACCATCGTGAGGAGCAGTACTTC
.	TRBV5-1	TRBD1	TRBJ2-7	CASSFRDRYTEQYF	TGCGCCAGCAGCTTCCGGGACAGGTATACCGAGCAGTACTTC
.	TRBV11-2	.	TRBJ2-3	CASSFTPRGYTQYF	TGTGCCAGCAGCTTTACCCCCCGGGGGTATACGCAGTATTTT
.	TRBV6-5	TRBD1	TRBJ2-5	CASSWDRVGETQYF	TGTGCCAGCAGTTGGGACAGGGTGGGGGAGACCCAGTACTTC
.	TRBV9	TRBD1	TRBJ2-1	CASSVGVGQVYNEQFF	TGTGCCAGCAGCGTAGGAGTGGGACAGGTCTACAATGAGCAGTTCTTC
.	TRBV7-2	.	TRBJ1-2	CASSLVSSLKGGYGYTF	TGTGCCAGCAGCTTAGTTTCCTCCTTGAAAGGGGGCTATGGCTACACCTTC
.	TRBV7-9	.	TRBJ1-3	CASRPGDSGNTIYF	TGTGCCAGCAGGCCAGGGGACTCTGGAAACACCATATATTTT
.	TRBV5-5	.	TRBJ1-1	CASSLEARVNTEAFF	TGTGCCAGCAGCTTGGAGGCCAGGGTGAACACTGAAGCTTTCTTT
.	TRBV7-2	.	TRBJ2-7	CASSRPGLEQYF	TGTGCCAGCAGCAGGCCAGGGCTGGAGCAGTACTTC
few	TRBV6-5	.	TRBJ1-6	CASSYSTDSPYSPLHF	TGTGCCAGCAGTTACTCGACGGACAGTCCCTATTCACCCCTCCACTTT
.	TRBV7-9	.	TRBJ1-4	CASSPWEAWGTEKLFF	TGTGCCAGCAGCCCTTGGGAGGCTTGGGGGACTGAAAAACTGTTTTTT
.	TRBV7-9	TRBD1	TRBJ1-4	CASSERSGGNEKLFF	TGTGCCAGCAGCGAGAGGTCAGGGGGGAATGAAAAACTGTTTTTT
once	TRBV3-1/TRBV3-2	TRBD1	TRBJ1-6	CASSGGQSNSPLHF	TGTGCCAGCAGTGGGGGACAGAGTAATTCACCCCTCCACTTT
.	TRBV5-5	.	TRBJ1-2	CASSLDRDFYGYTF	TGTGCCAGCAGCTTGGACAGGGATTTTTATGGCTACACCTTC
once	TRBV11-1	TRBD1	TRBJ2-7	CASSANRGYPYEQYF	TGTGCCAGCAGCGCGAACAGGGGTTACCCCTACGAGCAGTACTTC
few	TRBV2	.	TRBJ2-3	CASSVGQGLGDTQYF	TGTGCCAGCAGTGTTGGGCAGGGTTTAGGGGATACGCAGTATTTT
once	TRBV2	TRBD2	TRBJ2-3	CASSPSSGGADTQYF	TGTGCCAGCAGCCCCTCTAGCGGGGGGGCCGATACGCAGTATTTT
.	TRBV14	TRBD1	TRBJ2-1	CASSQAGGGEQFF	TGTGCCAGCAGCCAGGCAGGGGGTGGCGAGCAGTTCTTC
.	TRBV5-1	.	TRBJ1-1	CASSLTAPFQMNTEAFF	TGCGCCAGCAGCTTGACCGCCCCATTTCAGATGAACACTGAAGCTTTCTTT
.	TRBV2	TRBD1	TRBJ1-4	CASGGQGAREKLFF	TGTGCCAGCGGTGGACAGGGGGCTCGGGAAAAACTGTTTTTT
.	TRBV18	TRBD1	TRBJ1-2	CASSLQGLRGNYGYTF	TGTGCCAGCTCACTACAGGGGCTTCGGGGAAACTATGGCTACACCTTC
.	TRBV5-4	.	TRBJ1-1	CASSLLELNTEAFF	TGTGCCAGCAGCTTGTTGGAGCTGAACACTGAAGCTTTCTTT
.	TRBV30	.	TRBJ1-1	CAWSVMYPGENTEAFF	TGTGCCTGGAGTGTGATGTATCCCGGGGAAAACACTGAAGCTTTCTTT
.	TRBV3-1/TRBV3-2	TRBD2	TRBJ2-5	CASSRPPAGEETQYF	TGTGCCAGCAGCCGCCCCCCTGCGGGGGAAGAGACCCAGTACTTC
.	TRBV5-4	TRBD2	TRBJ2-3	CASSRSGVLTDTQYF	TGTGCCAGCAGCAGGAGCGGGGTGCTCACAGATACGCAGTATTTT
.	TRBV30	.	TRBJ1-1	CAWSVGGVAEAFF	TGTGCCTGGAGTGTAGGGGGGGTTGCTGAAGCTTTCTTT
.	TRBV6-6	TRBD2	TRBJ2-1	CASSPVSGDFSYNEQFF	TGTGCCAGCAGTCCAGTCAGCGGGGACTTCTCCTACAATGAGCAGTTCTTC
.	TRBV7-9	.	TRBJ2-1	CASSPDANRRDYNEQFF	TGTGCCAGCAGCCCCGACGCGAACAGGAGAGATTACAATGAGCAGTTCTTC